The rows below give T cell receptor beta chains drawn from one sample of a study of blood T cells in healthy people across ages. One entry per CDR3 protein, called by TCRdb with MiXCR from the 5' RACE reads. The sample holds about 680,000 distinct CDR3 sequences; 49% are singletons and the top ten take 25% to 35%. Source material: blood. The origin of the receptors is an older woman in good health. The CDR3 runs from the conserved cysteine through the conserved F or W. A D gene is named only where the DNA matches it firmly. Rows may omit the clone size; those that give it use once, few, many or a size class.

j_call	d_call	clone_size	v_call	cdr3_aa	cdr3_nt
TRBJ1-3	NA	NA	TRBV2	CASELFSGNTIYF	TGTGCCAGCGAACTCTTCTCTGGAAACACCATATATTTT
TRBJ2-3	NA	NA	TRBV12-3/TRBV12-4	CASSVAEVLTDTQYF	TGTGCCAGCAGTGTTGCCGAGGTACTCACAGATACGCAGTATTTT
TRBJ2-7	NA	NA	TRBV7-2	CASSSQNGGEQYF	TGTGCCAGCAGCTCCCAAAATGGAGGCGAGCAGTACTTC
TRBJ1-5	NA	NA	TRBV6-2/TRBV6-3	CASSLAGTSYNQPQHF	TGTGCCAGCAGTCTCGCAGGGACATCCTACAATCAGCCCCAGCATTTT
TRBJ2-1	NA	NA	TRBV20-1	CSATYNEQFF	TGCAGTGCTACCTACAATGAGCAGTTCTTC
TRBJ2-2	NA	NA	TRBV20-1	CSARDSRGTGELFF	TGCAGTGCTAGAGATAGCCGAGGCACCGGGGAGCTGTTTTTT
TRBJ2-7	NA	NA	TRBV27	CASSPRPEGLPYEQYF	TGTGCCAGCAGTCCGCGACCAGAGGGTTTGCCCTACGAGCAGTACTTC
TRBJ2-3	TRBD2	NA	TRBV7-9	CASSTIAGGADTQYF	TGTGCCAGCAGCACAATAGCGGGAGGGGCAGATACGCAGTATTTT
TRBJ1-2	NA	NA	TRBV6-5	CASSYGKLANYGYTF	TGTGCCAGCAGTTACGGGAAATTAGCTAACTATGGCTACACCTTC
TRBJ1-1	NA	NA	TRBV5-1	CASSSAGGNTEAFF	TGCGCCAGCAGCTCTGCGGGAGGCAACACTGAAGCTTTCTTT
TRBJ2-1	TRBD2	few	TRBV9	CASSPPGGRGYNEQFF	TGTGCCAGCAGCCCCCCGGGCGGGAGGGGATACAATGAGCAGTTCTTC